This T cell receptor beta chain was captured by sequencing in a study of blood T cells in healthy people across ages. Note on this clonotype: Its antigen is undetermined.

Trimming took 3 bases from V and 3 from J; bases not matched to a gene: 4. There are 14 residues in the CDR3. Per the germline V gene, CDR1 is MGHRA and CDR2 is YSYEKL. General study points: Unsorted PBMCs ruled out conclusive naive versus antigen-experienced comparison.

A second PCR, run for 7 to 11 cycles, used a sample-barcoded 5' primer plus a J-beta primer mix. The template-switch adaptor, which had 12 random nucleotides, put a tag on each cDNA molecule. Every sample returned 2.5 million or more CDR3-containing paired-end reads. Each CDR3 protein gets one entry after TCRdb re-called the 5' RACE reads with MiXCR. The sample holds roughly 930,000 distinct CDR3 sequences, roughly 43% seen once. The source is a man aged 30 to 39 in good health. Sequencing was carried out using blood. V is TRBV4-1 and J is TRBJ1-2; 7 nucleotides match TRBD1. DNA of the CDR3: TGCGCCAGCAGCCACCTCGGGACAGACTATGGCTACACCTTC. Amino acids: CASSHLGTDYGYTF.